This T cell receptor (beta chain) was identified during a study of cytomegalovirus exposure and HLA in healthy donors. Whole-study results and caveats: Despite most TCR sequences being rare, some public TCRs occurred in many donors. It was assumed in the presence/absence analyses that sequencing depth was roughly uniform across donors.

PCR amplification relied on 60 Vbeta primers (plus 13 Jbeta primers). Methods used by the authors: Per a later analysis, the number of unique TCR beta chains was around 80 million, of which around 10 million were shared. Using immunoSEQ multiplex PCR, the repertoire was profiled, and TCRdb retains in-frame clones only, with some absent. V, J and clone size are those of that table, while D and trimming were read from the DNA. The repertoire holds around 130,000 clones, with around 86% as singletons. The V and J ends lost 9 bases and 5 bases respectively, with 21 bases between them. CDR3 length: 15 residues. Germline V lookup: CDR1 LNHDA, CDR2 SQIVND (reference sequence). About this clone itself: The antigen remains undetermined.

The donors comprised healthy bone marrow donors. This TCR was recovered from a man younger than 40 in good health and CMV-seronegative. V usage is TRBV19 and J usage is TRBJ2-3; TRBD2 is a possible D gene (7 bases). The sequencing input was PBMCs. CDR3 region: CASRQRGGVGDTQYF. In nucleotides, the CDR3 is TGTGCCAGCAGGCAGAGGGGGGGCGTAGGAGATACGCAGTATTTT.